Listed here are 17 T cell receptor beta chains from one sample, sequenced in a study of CXCR3-negative and CXCR3-positive naive CD8 T cells. Via 5' RACE with UMI labels, TRB cDNA libraries were prepared. TCRdb reworked the 5' RACE reads into one entry per CDR3 protein, no DNA. The sample has 45,000 or so distinct CDR3 sequences. Source material: memory CD8+ T cells from blood. Every receptor here comes from a human donor in good health. Some clones in this sample may be carry-over from other donors' samples.

This chain connects TRBV12-3 or TRBV12-4 to TRBJ2-1. The CDR3 covers 15 residues. This CDR3 is CASSPSGGSYNEQFF.

This CDR3 reads CASSPPGTGSPGELFF. The V call is TRBV12-3 or TRBV12-4, the J call TRBJ2-2; TCRdb proposes TRBD1, but this gene call is untestable without DNA. The CDR3 loop spans 16 amino acids.

The chain links TRBV4-3 to TRBJ2-1; TCRdb designates TRBD2, a call that cannot be tested without DNA. The CDR3 is 16 amino acids. Looked up from germline, CDR1 is LGHNA and CDR2 is YSLEER. This chain's CDR3 is CASSHTLAGGVHEQFF.

The chain joins TRBV7-6 to TRBJ2-2. This CDR3 has 12 residues. CDR1 is SGHVS and CDR2 is FNYEAQ in the germline V gene. CDR3 in amino acids: CASSLNTGELFF.

This sequence joins TRBV19 and TRBJ1-5; TCRdb's D gene call, TRBD1, goes unchecked for lack of DNA. Germline V gene lookup returns CDR1 LNHDA and CDR2 SQIVND (reference sequence). The CDR3 loop spans 14 amino acids. CDR3 sequence: CASSPGTGSQPQHF.

The rearrangement uses TRBV4-2 and TRBJ2-5; TCRdb calls TRBD2, which cannot be checked without DNA. CDR1 LGHNA and CDR2 YNFKEQ come from the germline V gene. The CDR3 loop spans 16 amino acids. This CDR3 is CASSQENSGGAETRYF.

The chain links TRBV3-1 to TRBJ2-7. The CDR3 sequence is 15 residues long. The germline CDR1 and CDR2 sequences are LGHDT and YNNKEL (reference sequence). The CDR3 region is CASSQGERRSYEQYF.

This chain uses TRBV9 with TRBJ2-7. CDR3 size: 14 residues. The germline gives CDR1 SGDLS, CDR2 YYNGEE. CDR3 amino acids: CASSVFAASYEQYF. Complete variable domain (other parts from reference TRBV9 and TRBJ2-7): DSGVTQTPKHLITATGQRVTLRCSPRSGDLSVYWYQQSLDQGLQFLIQYYNGEERAKGNILERFSAQQFPDLHSELNLSSLELGDSALYFCASSVFAASYEQYFGPGTRLTVT.

V and J are TRBV7-9 and TRBJ1-2. Germline loops: CDR1 SEHNR, CDR2 FQNEAQ (reference sequence). The CDR3 loop spans 12 amino acids. The CDR3 sequence is CASSLALDGYTF.

The chain uses TRBV19 and TRBJ2-7; TCRdb outputs TRBD1, but without DNA this stays unchecked. This CDR3 has 15 residues. Germline loops: CDR1 LNHDA, CDR2 SQIVND (reference sequence). The CDR3 here is CASSISGTGGYEQYF.

The chain employs TRBV5-4 and TRBJ2-4. The CDR3 contains 13 residues. Germline-derived CDR1 and CDR2 are SGHNT and YYREEE (reference sequence). The CDR3 loop is CASSWGLENIQYF.

J is TRBJ2-7 and V is TRBV28; TCRdb's D call, TRBD1, is unchecked because there is no DNA. In germline, CDR1 is MDHEN, CDR2 SYDVKM. CDR3 size: 16 residues. The CDR3 protein is CASSLGTVVYSYEQYF.

The chain is built from TRBV30 and TRBJ2-1; without DNA, the TCRdb call of TRBD2 cannot be checked. This CDR3 is built from 11 residues. Germline V lookup: CDR1 GTSNPN, CDR2 SVGIG (reference sequence). CDR3 in amino acids: CAWSRGYEQFF.

The chain carries TRBV6-4 and TRBJ2-2; TCRdb indicates TRBD1, and absent DNA this call remains unverified. The CDR3 length is 13 residues. In germline, CDR1 is MRHNA, CDR2 SNTAGT. CDR3 in amino acids: CASSEQDTGELFF.

The rearrangement uses TRBV7-9 and TRBJ2-2; TCRdb selects TRBD2, and the lack of DNA leaves this call unchecked. This CDR3 has 16 amino acids. Looked up from germline, CDR1 is SEHNR and CDR2 is FQNEAQ (reference sequence). CDR3 loop: CASSLPEGLYTGELFF. The full variable domain, rest sourced from reference TRBV7-9 and TRBJ2-2, is DTGVSQNPRHKITKRGQNVTFRCDPISEHNRLYWYRQTLGQGPEFLTYFQNEAQLEKSRLLSDRFSAERPKGSFSTLEIQRTEQGDSAMYLCASSLPEGLYTGELFFGEGSRLTVL.

The chain combines TRBV29-1 with TRBJ2-5. CDR1 SQVTM and CDR2 ANQGSEA come from the germline V gene. The CDR3 loop spans 12 amino acids. The CDR3 sequence: CSAFRVQETQYF.

The chain employs TRBV7-2 and TRBJ2-1; TCRdb's D call of TRBD2 is untestable without DNA. CDR1 and CDR2 from the germline V gene are SGHTA and FQGNSA. The length of the CDR3 is 15 residues. CDR3 residues: CASSSLAGGRDEQFF.